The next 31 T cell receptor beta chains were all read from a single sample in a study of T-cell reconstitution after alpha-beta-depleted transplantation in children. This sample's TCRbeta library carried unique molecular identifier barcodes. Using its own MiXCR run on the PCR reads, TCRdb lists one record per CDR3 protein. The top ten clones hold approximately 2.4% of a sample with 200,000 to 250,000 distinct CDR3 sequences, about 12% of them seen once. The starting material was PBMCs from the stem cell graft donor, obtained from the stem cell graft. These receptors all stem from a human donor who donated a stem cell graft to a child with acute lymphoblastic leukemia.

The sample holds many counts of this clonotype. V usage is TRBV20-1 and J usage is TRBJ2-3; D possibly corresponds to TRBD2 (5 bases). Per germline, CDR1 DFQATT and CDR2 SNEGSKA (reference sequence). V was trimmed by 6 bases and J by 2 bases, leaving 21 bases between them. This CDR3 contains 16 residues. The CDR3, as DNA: TGCAGTGCCCCGAAATTGGGAGAGGGTTTCACAGATACGCAGTATTTT. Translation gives CSAPKLGEGFTDTQYF.

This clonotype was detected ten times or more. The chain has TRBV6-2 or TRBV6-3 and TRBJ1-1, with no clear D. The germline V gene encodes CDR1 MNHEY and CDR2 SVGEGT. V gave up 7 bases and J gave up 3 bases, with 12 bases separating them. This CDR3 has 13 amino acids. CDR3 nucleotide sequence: TGTGCCAGCACCTACCTCAGGTACACTGAAGCTTTCTTT. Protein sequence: CASTYLRYTEAFF.

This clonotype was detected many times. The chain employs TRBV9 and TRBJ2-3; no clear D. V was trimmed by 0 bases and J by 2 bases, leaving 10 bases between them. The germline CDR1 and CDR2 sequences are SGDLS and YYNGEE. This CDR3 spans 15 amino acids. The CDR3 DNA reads TGTGCCAGCAGCGTAGGAGATAGAAACACAGATACGCAGTATTTT. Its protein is CASSVGDRNTDTQYF.

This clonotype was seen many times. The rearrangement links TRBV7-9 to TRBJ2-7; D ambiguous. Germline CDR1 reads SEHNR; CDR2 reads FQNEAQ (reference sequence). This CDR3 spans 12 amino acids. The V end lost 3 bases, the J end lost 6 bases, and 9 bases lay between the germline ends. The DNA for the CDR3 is TGTGCCAGCAGCTTCGCAGGACCCGAGCAGTACTTC. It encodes CASSFAGPEQYF. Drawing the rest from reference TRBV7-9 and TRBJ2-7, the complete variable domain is DTGVSQNPRHKITKRGQNVTFRCDPISEHNRLYWYRQTLGQGPEFLTYFQNEAQLEKSRLLSDRFSAERPKGSFSTLEIQRTEQGDSAMYLCASSFAGPEQYFGPGTRLTVT.

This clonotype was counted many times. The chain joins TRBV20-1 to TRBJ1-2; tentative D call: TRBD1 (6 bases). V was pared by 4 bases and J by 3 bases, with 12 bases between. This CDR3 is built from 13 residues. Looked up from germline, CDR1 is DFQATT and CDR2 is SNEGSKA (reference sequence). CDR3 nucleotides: TGCAGTGCTACACAGGGCTGGGACTATGGCTACACCTTC. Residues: CSATQGWDYGYTF.

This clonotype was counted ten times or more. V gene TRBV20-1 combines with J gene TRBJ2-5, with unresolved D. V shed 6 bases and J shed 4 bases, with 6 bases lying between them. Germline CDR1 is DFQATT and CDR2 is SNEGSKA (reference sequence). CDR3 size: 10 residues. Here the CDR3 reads CSARRETQYF. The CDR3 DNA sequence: TGCAGTGCCCGGAGAGAGACCCAGTACTTC.

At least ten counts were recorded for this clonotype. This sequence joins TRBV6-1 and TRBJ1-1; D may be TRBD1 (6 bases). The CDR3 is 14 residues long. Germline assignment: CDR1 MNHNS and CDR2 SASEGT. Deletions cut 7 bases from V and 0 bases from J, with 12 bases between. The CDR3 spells CASTLGTLNTEAFF. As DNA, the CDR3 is TGTGCCAGCACCCTCGGGACACTGAACACTGAAGCTTTCTTT.

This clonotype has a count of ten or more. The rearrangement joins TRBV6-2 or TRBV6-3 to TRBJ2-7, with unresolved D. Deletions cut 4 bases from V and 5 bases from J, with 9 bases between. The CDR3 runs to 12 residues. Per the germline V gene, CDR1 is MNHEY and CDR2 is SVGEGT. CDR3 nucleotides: TGTGCCAGCAGTTTTATGGGTGACGAGCAGTACTTC. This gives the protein CASSFMGDEQYF.

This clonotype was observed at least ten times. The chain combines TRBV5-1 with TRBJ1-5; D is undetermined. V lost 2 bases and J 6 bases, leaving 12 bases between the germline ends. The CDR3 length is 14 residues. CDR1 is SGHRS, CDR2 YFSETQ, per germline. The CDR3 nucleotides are TGCGCCAGCAGCTTAGGCCCCGAAGGTCAGCCCCAGCATTTT. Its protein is CASSLGPEGQPQHF.

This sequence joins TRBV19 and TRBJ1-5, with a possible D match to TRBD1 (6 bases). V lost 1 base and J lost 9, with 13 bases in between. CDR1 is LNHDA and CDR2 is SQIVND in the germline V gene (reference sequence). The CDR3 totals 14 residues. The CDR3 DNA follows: TGTGCCAGTAGTATAGGAGGAGGGGGACTGCCCCAGCATTTT. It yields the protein CASSIGGGGLPQHF.

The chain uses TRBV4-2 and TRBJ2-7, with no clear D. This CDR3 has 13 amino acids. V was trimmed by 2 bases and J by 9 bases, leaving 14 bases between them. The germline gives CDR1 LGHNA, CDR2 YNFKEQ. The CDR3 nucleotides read TGTGCCAGCAGCCAACGATTGACCGACGGGCAGTACTTC. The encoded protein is CASSQRLTDGQYF.

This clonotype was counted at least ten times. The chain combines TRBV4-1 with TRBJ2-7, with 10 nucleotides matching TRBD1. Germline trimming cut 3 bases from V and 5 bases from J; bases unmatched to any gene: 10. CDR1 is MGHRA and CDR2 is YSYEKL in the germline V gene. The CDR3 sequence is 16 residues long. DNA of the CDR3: TGCGCCAGCAGCCAGGCGCGGGACAGGGGTTTCCACGAGCAGTACTTC. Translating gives CASSQARDRGFHEQYF.

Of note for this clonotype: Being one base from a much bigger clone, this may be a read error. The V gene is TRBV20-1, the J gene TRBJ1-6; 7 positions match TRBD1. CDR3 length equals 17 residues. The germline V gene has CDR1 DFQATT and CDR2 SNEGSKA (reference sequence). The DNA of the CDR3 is TGCTGTGCTAGAGATCGGTTCCGGGACAGCCTTAATTCACCCCTCCACTTT. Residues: CCARDRFRDSLNSPLHF.

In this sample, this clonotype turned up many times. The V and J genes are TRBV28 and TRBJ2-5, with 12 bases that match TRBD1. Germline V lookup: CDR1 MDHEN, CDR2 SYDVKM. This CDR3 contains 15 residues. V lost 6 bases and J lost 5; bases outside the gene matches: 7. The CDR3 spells CASSRDRGLRETQYF. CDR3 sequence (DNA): TGTGCCAGCAGCAGGGACAGGGGGCTACGGGAGACCCAGTACTTC.

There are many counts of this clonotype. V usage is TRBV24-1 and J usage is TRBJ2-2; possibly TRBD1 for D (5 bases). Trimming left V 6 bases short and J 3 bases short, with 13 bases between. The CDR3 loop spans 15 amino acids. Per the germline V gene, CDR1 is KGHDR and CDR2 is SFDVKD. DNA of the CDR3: TGTGCCACCAGTCATTCAGGACAAGACACCGGGGAGCTGTTTTTT. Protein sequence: CATSHSGQDTGELFF.

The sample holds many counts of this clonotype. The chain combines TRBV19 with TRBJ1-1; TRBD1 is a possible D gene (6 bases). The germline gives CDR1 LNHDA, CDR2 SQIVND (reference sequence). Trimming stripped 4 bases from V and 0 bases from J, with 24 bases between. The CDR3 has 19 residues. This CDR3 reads CASSTPPGHRLLMNTEAFF. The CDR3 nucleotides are TGTGCCAGTAGTACCCCGCCGGGACATCGCCTCCTAATGAACACTGAAGCTTTCTTT. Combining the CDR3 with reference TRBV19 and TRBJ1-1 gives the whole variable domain DGGITQSPKYLFRKEGQNVTLSCEQNLNHDAMYWYRQDPGQGLRLIYYSQIVNDFQKGDIAEGYSVSREKKESFPLTVTSAQKNPTAFYLCASSTPPGHRLLMNTEAFFGQGTRLTVV.

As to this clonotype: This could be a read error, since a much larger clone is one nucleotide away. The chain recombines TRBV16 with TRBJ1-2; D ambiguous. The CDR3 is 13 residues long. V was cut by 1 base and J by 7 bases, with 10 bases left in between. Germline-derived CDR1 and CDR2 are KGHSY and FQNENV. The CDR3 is CASSQLKGCGYTF. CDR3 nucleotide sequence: TGTGCCAGCAGCCAATTGAAAGGGTGTGGCTACACCTTC.

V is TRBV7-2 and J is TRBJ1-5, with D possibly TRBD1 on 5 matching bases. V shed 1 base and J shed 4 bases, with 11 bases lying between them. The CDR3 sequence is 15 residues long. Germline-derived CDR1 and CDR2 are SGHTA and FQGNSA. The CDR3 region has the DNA TGTGCCAGCAGCTTAGTGAAGGGGATTAATCAGCCCCAGCATTTT. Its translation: CASSLVKGINQPQHF.

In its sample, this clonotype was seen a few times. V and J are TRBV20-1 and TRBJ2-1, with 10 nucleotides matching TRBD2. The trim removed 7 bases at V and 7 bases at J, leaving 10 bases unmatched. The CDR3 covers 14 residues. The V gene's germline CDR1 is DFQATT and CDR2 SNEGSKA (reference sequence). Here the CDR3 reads CSVQAGGYSNEQFF. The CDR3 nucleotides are TGCAGTGTTCAAGCGGGAGGGTATTCTAATGAGCAGTTCTTC.

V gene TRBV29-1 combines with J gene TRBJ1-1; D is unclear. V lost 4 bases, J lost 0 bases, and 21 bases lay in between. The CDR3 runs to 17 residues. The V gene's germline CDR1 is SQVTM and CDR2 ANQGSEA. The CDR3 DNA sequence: TGCAGCGTTGCCCACAGTATGGCAGGTTTAATGAACACTGAAGCTTTCTTT. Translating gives CSVAHSMAGLMNTEAFF.

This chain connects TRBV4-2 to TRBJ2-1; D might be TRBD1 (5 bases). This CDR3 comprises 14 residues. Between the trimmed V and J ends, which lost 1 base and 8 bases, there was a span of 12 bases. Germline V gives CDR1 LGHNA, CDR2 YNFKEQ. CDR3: CASSQAFRVDEQFF. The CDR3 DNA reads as TGTGCCAGCAGCCAAGCATTCAGGGTAGATGAGCAGTTCTTC.

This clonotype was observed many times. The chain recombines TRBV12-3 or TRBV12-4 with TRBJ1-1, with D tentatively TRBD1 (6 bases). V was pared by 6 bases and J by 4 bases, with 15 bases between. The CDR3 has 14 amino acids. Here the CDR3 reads CASSLYQGTTEAFF. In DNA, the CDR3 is TGTGCCAGCAGCTTATATCAGGGGACCACTGAAGCTTTCTTT.

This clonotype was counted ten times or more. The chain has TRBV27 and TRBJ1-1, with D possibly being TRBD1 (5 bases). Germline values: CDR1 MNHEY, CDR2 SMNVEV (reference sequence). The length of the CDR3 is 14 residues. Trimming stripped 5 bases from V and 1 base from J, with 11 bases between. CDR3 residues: CASSPGRRNTEAFF. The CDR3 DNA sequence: TGTGCCAGCAGTCCGGGACGCCGGAACACTGAAGCTTTCTTT.

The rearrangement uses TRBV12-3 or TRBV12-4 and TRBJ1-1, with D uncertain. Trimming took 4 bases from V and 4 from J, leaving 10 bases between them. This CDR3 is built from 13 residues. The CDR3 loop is CASSSLLATEAFF. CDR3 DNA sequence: TGTGCCAGCAGTTCTCTCCTAGCCACTGAAGCTTTCTTT.

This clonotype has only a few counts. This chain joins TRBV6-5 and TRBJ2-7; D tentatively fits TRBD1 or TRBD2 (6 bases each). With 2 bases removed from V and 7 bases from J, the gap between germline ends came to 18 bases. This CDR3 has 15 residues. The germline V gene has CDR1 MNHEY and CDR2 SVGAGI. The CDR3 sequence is CASSYAPGGRGEQYF. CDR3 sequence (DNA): TGTGCCAGCAGTTACGCCCCCGGGGGCCGGGGGGAGCAGTACTTC.

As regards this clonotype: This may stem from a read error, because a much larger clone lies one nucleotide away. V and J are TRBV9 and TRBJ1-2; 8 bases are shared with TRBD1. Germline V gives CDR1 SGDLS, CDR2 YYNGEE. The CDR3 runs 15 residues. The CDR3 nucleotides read TGTGCCAGCAGCGCAGGGGACAGGAGCTACTATTGCTACACCTTC. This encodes CASSAGDRSYYCYTF.

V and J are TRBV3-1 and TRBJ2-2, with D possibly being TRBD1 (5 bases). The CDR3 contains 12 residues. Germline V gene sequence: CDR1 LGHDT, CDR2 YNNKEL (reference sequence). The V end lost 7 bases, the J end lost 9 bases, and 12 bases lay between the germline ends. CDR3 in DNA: TGTGCCAGCACCACCCTGGGGCGGGAGCTGTTTTTT. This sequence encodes CASTTLGRELFF.

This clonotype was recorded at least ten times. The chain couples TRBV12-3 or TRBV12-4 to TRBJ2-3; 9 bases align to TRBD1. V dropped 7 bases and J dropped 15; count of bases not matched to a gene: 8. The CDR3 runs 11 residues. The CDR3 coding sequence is TGTGCCAGCACCTTAGGACAGGGGAGATATTTT. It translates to CASTLGQGRYF.

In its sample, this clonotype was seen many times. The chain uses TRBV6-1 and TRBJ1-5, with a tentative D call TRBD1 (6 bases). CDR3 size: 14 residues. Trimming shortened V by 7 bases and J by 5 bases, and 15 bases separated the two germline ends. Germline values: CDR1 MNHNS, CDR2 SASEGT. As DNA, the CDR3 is TGTGCCAGCAACCGTAGACAGGATGATCAGCCCCAGCATTTT. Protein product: CASNRRQDDQPQHF.

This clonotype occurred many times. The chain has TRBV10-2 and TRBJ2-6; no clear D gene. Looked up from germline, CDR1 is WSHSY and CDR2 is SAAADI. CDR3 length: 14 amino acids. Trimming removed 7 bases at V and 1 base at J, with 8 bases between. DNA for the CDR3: TGCGCCAGCACTCCGAATTCTGGGGCCAACGTCCTGACTTTC. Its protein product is CASTPNSGANVLTF.

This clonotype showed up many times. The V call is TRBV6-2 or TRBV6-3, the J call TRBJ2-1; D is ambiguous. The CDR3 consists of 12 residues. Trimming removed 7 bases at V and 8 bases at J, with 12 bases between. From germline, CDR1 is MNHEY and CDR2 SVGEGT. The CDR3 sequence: CASISPGDEQFF. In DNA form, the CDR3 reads TGTGCCAGCATTTCCCCGGGCGATGAGCAGTTCTTC.